This T cell receptor (beta chain) was profiled in a study of blood T cell repertoires in COVID-19 (dated by TCRdb to 2019 to 2021). Background on the whole study: Samples covering the acute and convalescent phases of COVID-19 were provided by collaborators in the United States, Italy and Spain. Where available, HLA class I and class II types were obtained from metadata supplied by the sample provider rather than from assay-based typing. Subjects who had been exposed to COVID-19, were actively infected with it, or had recovered from it provided the deeply sampled blood TCRbeta repertoires that made up the dataset. The samples were drawn from the first 160 participants of the ongoing ImmuneRACE study and from some 1,300 subjects provided by 6 global collaborators. The material from the prospective study consisted of cDNA or gDNA derived from T cells, B-cell-depleted T cells, or PBMCs. Sample metadata almost always included a de-identified subject ID, COVID-19 status, age in years and sex. The repertoires were made available in a free public database intended to serve as a resource for research on the immune response to SARS-CoV-2.

Study-wide conclusions, independent of this receptor: How much clinical and demographic metadata was included differed by source and by participant, and the metadata was provided uncurated.

V and J are truncated by 2 bases and 10 bases respectively, leaving an intervening sequence of 12 bases. CDR1 and CDR2, per the germline V gene, are KGHSH and LQKENI. The CDR3 goes from the cysteine to the phenylalanine over 14 residues. Only the CDR3 DNA stays, 42 bases, in frame from base 1. This clone has just one count. No cognate antigen has been identified for it. No much larger clone exists at a distance of one base, and base qualities are not known. Other DNA sequences in the sample encode the same CDR3. Another Seattle source contributed samples from volunteer blood donors who had recovered from COVID-19. Collaborating institutions collected whole blood in K2EDTA tubes following their own protocols. For TCRbeta analysis, collaborators shipped samples as frozen whole blood, isolated PBMCs, or DNA extracted from either of those sample types. The immunoSEQ Assay, a bias-controlled multiplex PCR, was used to amplify TCRbeta CDR3 regions from genomic DNA. As for the original processing: The number of nucleated cells in each sample was estimated from the amplification of reference gene primers within the assay. To quantify the absolute abundance of each unique TCRbeta CDR3 rearrangement, sequence reads were collapsed and filtered. For each sample, productive Simpson clonality was calculated as the square root of Simpson's diversity index across productive rearrangements. TCRdb's version of the immuneACCESS table is confined to in-frame rearrangements and falls short of the full clone set. An unresolved V gene accounts for under half of the shortfall where checked; the remainder is of unknown origin. V and J calls plus clone size are reproduced from that table; the DNA served to infer D and trimming. In this sample the table shows approximately 280,000 clones, around 88% of which occur a single time. Approximately 2% of the sample lies in the top ten.

The TCR originated in a woman in her thirties who had recovered from COVID-19. The chain couples TRBV18 to TRBJ1-6; D gene: possibly TRBD1, on 6 matching bases. The sample consisted of peripheral blood. The nucleotide sequence is given as TGTGCCAGCTCACCAGAACAGGGAAAATCACCCCTCCACTTT. The encoded protein is CASSPEQGKSPLHF.